The 5 T cell receptor beta chains given below trace back to one sample, sequenced in a study of T cells in Graves' hyperthyroidism and ophthalmopathy. Amplification yielded TCR beta CDR3 regions, with RNA transcripts as the source. TCR CDR3 regions were first amplified by RT-PCR with HTBI primers. MiXCR was run by TCRdb on the multiplex PCR reads, yielding one entry per CDR3 protein. The sample has hundreds of thousands of distinct CDR3 sequences, approximately 36% seen once. The specimen was blood. Receptors originate from a woman aged 40 to 50 with Graves' hyperthyroidism.

Many counts were recorded for this clonotype. This chain links TRBV12-3 or TRBV12-4 with TRBJ2-7; D is possibly TRBD1 (6 bases). Trimming cost V 5 bases and J 2 bases, with 16 bases left between them. CDR3 length equals 15 residues. In nucleotides, the CDR3 is TGTGCCAGCAGTCCGCAACAGGGACGGGCCTACGAGCAGTACTTC. It specifies CASSPQQGRAYEQYF.

This chain links TRBV10-3 with TRBJ2-1; a weak D match, TRBD2 (5 bases). The end of the DNA is better explained by TRBJ2-7, so the J call may be wrong. The germline V gene has CDR1 ENHRY and CDR2 SYGVKD. The CDR3 totals 13 residues. The CDR3 reads CAITSSEYNEQYF. The CDR3 bases are TGTGCCATCACTAGCAGTGAATACAATGAGCAGTACTTC.

This clonotype was seen repeatedly, ten times or more. The chain recombines TRBV10-3 with TRBJ1-1; tentative D call: TRBD1 (5 bases). V dropped 4 bases and J dropped 3 bases, with 12 bases sitting between them. Germline V lookup: CDR1 ENHRY, CDR2 SYGVKD. The CDR3 is made up of 14 amino acids. The CDR3 DNA sequence: TGTGCCATCAGTGCCGGGCCCAGGGACACTGAAGCTTTCTTT. The encoded protein is CAISAGPRDTEAFF.

The chain carries TRBV2 and TRBJ2-7, with 8 bases aligning to TRBD2. This CDR3 region has 15 residues. Germline CDR1 SNHLY, CDR2 FYNNEI. Unmatched junction bases numbered 13, after V lost 3 bases and J lost 9 bases. CDR3 region: CASSDTGGPTDTQYF. The CDR3 DNA reads as TGTGCCAGCAGTGACACGGGAGGGCCAACAGATACGCAGTACTTC.

Worth noting for this clonotype: This may be a read error, as it is one base from a much larger clone. No conserved phenylalanine or tryptophan ends this CDR3, so it is likely a read error. The chain has TRBV6-5 and TRBJ2-7; TRBD2 matches 12 bases. Germline-derived CDR1 and CDR2 are MNHEY and SVGAGI. The trim removed 6 bases at V and 7 bases at J, leaving 13 bases unmatched. The CDR3 runs 16 residues. CDR3 sequence: CASSSRTSGVHNEQYL. For the CDR3, the DNA is TGTGCCAGCAGCTCCCGGACTAGCGGGGTCCACAATGAGCAGTACCTC.